The next 6 T cell receptor beta chains were all read from a single sample in a study of blood T cell repertoires in COVID-19. Generated by immunoSEQ multiplex PCR, the TCRdb table keeps only in-frame clones and is missing some. The sample has under 450,000 clones, 70% to 85% seen once. The sample taken for sequencing was peripheral blood. These receptors were taken from a human donor with acute or convalescent COVID-19. The donor label of this sample is uncertain.

The V gene is TRBV7-2, the J gene TRBJ2-7, with 9 bases lining up with TRBD1. CDR1 is SGHTA, CDR2 FQGNSA, per germline. J lost 1 base, V lost 5 bases, and 6 bases had no gene match. This CDR3 comprises 15 residues. CDR3 in DNA: TGTGCCAGCAGCACACGACAGGGGGGATCCTACGAGCAGTACTTC. This translates into CASSTRQGGSYEQYF. The full variable domain, rest sourced from reference TRBV7-2 and TRBJ2-7, is GAGVSQSPSNKVTEKGKDVELRCDPISGHTALYWYRQSLGQGLEFLIYFQGNSAPDKSGLPSDRFSAERTGGSVSTLTIQRTQQEDSAVYLCASSTRQGGSYEQYFGPGTRLTVT.

The chain is built from TRBV5-1 and TRBJ2-7, with 7 nucleotides matching TRBD2. Germline V CDR1 and CDR2: SGHRS, YFSETQ. Germline trimming cut 0 bases from V and 5 bases from J; bases unmatched to any gene: 5. The CDR3 has 14 amino acids. This chain's CDR3 is CASSLGGGSNEQYF. For the CDR3, the DNA is TGCGCCAGCAGCTTGGGTGGCGGGAGTAACGAGCAGTACTTC.

J is TRBJ2-1 and V is TRBV24-1; tentative D call: TRBD2 (6 bases). The CDR3 totals 16 residues. Germline V gene sequence: CDR1 KGHDR, CDR2 SFDVKD. The V gene lost 3 bases and the J gene lost 0 bases, with 11 bases spanning the gap. CDR3 sequence (DNA): TGTGCCACCAGTGATAAGGGGACTTCCTCCTACAATGAGCAGTTCTTC. Protein: CATSDKGTSSYNEQFF.

A remark on this clone: Distinct nucleotide sequences in the sample also encode this CDR3. The chain is built from TRBV19 and TRBJ2-7, with 9 bases identical to TRBD1. CDR1 LNHDA and CDR2 SQIVND come from the germline V gene (reference sequence). This CDR3 region has 13 residues. Unmatched junction bases numbered 3, after V lost 7 bases and J lost 2 bases. CDR3 sequence: CASKGQGTYEQYF. DNA for the CDR3: TGTGCCAGTAAGGGACAGGGCACCTACGAGCAGTACTTC.

This chain joins TRBV27 and TRBJ2-3; 8 bases are a match to TRBD1. This CDR3 has 13 amino acids. Germline V gene lookup returns CDR1 MNHEY and CDR2 SMNVEV (reference sequence). V lost 7 bases and J lost 7; bases outside the gene matches: 7. CDR3 nucleotides: TGTGCCAGCACGCGACAGGGGAGAAATACGCAGTATTTT. Its translation is CASTRQGRNTQYF.

This rearrangement joins TRBV2 to TRBJ1-2; 10 bases line up with TRBD1. CDR1 and CDR2 from the germline V gene are SNHLY and FYNNEI. The CDR3 extends over 14 amino acids. The J segment lost 7 bases and the V segment lost 5 bases, leaving 7 bases of the junction unmatched. The CDR3 reads CASSRDRGWGGYTF. CDR3 nucleotides: TGTGCCAGCAGTCGGGACAGGGGATGGGGTGGCTACACCTTC. The full variable domain, with the rest looked up from reference TRBV2 and TRBJ1-2, is EPEVTQTPSHQVTQMGQEVILRCVPISNHLYFYWYRQILGQKVEFLVSFYNNEISEKSEIFDDQFSVERPDGSNFTLKIRSTKLEDSAMYFCASSRDRGWGGYTFGSGTRLTVV.